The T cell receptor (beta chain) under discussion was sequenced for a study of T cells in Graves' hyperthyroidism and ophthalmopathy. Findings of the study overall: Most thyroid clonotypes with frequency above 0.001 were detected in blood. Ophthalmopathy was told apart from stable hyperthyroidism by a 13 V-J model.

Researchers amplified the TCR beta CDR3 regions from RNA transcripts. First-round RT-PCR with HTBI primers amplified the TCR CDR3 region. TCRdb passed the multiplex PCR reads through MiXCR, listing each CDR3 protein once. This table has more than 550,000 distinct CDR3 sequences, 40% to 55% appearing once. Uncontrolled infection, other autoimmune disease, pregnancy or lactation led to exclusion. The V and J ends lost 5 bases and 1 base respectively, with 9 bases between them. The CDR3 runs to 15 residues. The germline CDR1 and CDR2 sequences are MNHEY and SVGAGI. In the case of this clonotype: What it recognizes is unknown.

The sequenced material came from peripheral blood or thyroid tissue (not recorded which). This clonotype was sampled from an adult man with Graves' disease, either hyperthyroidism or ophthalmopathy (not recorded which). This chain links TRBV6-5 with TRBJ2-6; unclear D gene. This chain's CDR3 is CASSLSFSGANVLTF. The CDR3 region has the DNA TGTGCCAGCAGTCTAAGTTTTTCTGGGGCCAACGTCCTGACTTTC.